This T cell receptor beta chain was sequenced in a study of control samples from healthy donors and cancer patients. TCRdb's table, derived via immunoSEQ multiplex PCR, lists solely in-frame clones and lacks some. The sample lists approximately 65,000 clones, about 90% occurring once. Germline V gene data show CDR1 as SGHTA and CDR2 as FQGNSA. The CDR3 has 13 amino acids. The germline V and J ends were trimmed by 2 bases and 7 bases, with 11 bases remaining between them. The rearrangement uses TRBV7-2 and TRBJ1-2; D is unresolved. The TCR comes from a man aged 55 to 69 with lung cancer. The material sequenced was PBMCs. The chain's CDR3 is CASSLKDRSGYTF. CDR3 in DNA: TGTGCCAGCAGCTTAAAGGACCGAAGTGGCTACACCTTC.